There are a few counts of the clone carrying this T cell receptor beta chain. Its specificity is unknown. The data were taken from a study of T cells in Graves' hyperthyroidism and ophthalmopathy. On the study more broadly: Peripheral blood was drawn at first diagnosis, prior to all treatment.

Study-wide findings and caveats: Ophthalmopathy was model-predicted a median around seven months pre-onset. Separating ophthalmopathy from stable hyperthyroidism was achieved by a 13 V-J model. Among clonotypes expanded in thyroid above 0.001, most were also found in blood.

Amplification of TCR beta CDR3 regions was performed using RNA transcripts as template. Using the HTBI primer set, a first-round RT-PCR was run on the TCR CDR3. One entry per CDR3 protein, called by TCRdb with MiXCR from the multiplex PCR reads. This table has 530,000 or so distinct CDR3 sequences, approximately 25% appearing once. The V and J ends lost 5 bases and 0 bases respectively, with 10 bases between them. The CDR3 has 14 residues. The germline CDR1 and CDR2 sequences are SGHTA and FQGTGA. Sequencing was done on a sample of blood. The clonotype comes from a woman aged 25 to 39 with Graves' ophthalmopathy. The chain carries TRBV7-3 and TRBJ1-1; a possible D gene is TRBD1 (6 bases). CDR3 in DNA: TGTGCCAGCAGCACGGCAGGGGTGAACACTGAAGCTTTCTTT. Protein: CASSTAGVNTEAFF.